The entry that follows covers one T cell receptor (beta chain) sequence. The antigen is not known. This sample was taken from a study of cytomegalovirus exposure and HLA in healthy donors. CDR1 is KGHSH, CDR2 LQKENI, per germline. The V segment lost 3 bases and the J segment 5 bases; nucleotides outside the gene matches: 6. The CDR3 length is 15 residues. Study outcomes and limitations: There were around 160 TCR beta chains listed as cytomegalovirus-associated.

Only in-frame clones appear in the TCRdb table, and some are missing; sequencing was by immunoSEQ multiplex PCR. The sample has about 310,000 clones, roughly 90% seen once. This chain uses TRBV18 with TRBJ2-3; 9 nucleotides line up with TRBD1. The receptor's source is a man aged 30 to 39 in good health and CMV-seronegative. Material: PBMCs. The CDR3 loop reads CASSPWDRVIDTQYF. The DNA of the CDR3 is TGTGCCAGCTCACCCTGGGACAGGGTGATAGATACGCAGTATTTT.